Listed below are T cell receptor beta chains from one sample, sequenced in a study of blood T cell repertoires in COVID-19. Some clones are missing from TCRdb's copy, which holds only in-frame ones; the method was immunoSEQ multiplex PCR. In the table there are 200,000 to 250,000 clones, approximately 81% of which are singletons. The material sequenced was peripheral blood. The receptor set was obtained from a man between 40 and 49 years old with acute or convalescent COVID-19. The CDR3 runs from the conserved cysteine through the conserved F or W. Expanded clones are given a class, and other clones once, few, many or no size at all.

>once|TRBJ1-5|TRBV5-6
CASSFWGGLGNQPQHF
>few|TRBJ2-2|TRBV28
CASRSRGNTGELFF
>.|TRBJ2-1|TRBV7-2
CAYAEGRGTYNEQFF
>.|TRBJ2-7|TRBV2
CASSEGLEQYF
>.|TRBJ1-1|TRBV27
CASSLSSPQEAFF
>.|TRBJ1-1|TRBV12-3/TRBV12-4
CASSPTRNTEAFF
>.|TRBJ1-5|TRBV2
CASSAQGVQPQHF
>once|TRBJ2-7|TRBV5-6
CASRGQGDHEQYF
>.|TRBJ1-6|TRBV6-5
CASSYSSGWIGSPLHF
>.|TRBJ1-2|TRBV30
CAWTRDRGDGYTF
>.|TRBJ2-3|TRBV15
CATSRGRRSTDTQYF
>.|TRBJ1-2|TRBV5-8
CASSPTQGNRGYTF
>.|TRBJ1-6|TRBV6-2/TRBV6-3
CASSSRGGTANSPLHF
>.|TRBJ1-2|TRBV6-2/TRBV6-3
CASTPRGRQGNYGYTF
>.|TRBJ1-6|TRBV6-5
CASSYRNSPLHF
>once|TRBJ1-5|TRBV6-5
CASGNRENQPQHF
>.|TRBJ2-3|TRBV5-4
CASSLWTSGRGADTQYF
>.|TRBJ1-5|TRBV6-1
CASSDGQGYQPQHF
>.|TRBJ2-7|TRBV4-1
CASSQRDRTGYDEQYF
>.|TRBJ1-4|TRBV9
CASSGGTGGSEKLFF
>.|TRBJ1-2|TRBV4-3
CASSQDTGALAYGYTF
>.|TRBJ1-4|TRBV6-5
CASSGQYNEKLFF
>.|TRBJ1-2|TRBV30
CAWSEDSYGYTF
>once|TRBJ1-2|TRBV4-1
CASSQGRPTNYGYTF
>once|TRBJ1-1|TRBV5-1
CASGQGLNTEAFF